The clone carrying this TCR beta chain was counted a single time. This sample is drawn from a study of OX40 agonist ivuxolimab in advanced cancers. V shed 0 bases and J shed 7 bases, with 6 bases lying between them. Per germline, CDR1 SGHNT and CDR2 YYREEE (reference sequence). This CDR3 is built from 12 residues. The table came from immunoSEQ multiplex PCR; TCRdb's copy has only in-frame clones and leaves some out. This table has more than 60,000 clones, over 85% appearing once. The chain carries TRBV5-4 and TRBJ2-3, with D perhaps TRBD2 (5 bases). This clonotype originated in an adult with an advanced solid tumor such as melanoma, head and neck, liver or kidney cancer. The source was CD4+ or CD8+ T cells sorted from blood, collected in a trial of the OX40 agonist ivuxolimab. Here the CDR3 DNA reads TGTGCCAGCAGCTTGGAGCGGAATACGCAGTATTTT. It is translated as CASSLERNTQYF.